A single sample gave rise to the 31 T cell receptor beta chains below, sequenced in a study of blood T cell repertoires in COVID-19. The table came from immunoSEQ multiplex PCR; TCRdb's copy has only in-frame clones and leaves some out. The profile shows approximately 120,000 clones, approximately 77% of them singletons. What was sequenced was peripheral blood. Source of these receptors: a man older than 75 with acute or convalescent COVID-19.

CDR3 region: CASSVGAGPETQYF. The CDR3 DNA reads TGTGCCAGCAGCGTAGGGGCGGGGCCAGAGACCCAGTACTTC. The rearrangement links TRBV9 to TRBJ2-5, with a weak D call TRBD2 (6 bases). CDR3 length equals 14 residues. The ends were cut back, 0 bases at V and 4 bases at J, with 10 bases in the middle. CDR1 and CDR2 from the germline V gene are SGDLS and YYNGEE.

J is TRBJ1-1 and V is TRBV9; 11 nucleotides align to TRBD1. Germline V gene lookup returns CDR1 SGDLS and CDR2 YYNGEE. This CDR3 has 14 residues. J was trimmed by 6 bases and V by 3 bases; bases with no gene match: 4. CDR3 nucleotides: TGTGCCAGCAGCGCCGGACAGGGGGCCGCTGAAGCTTTCTTT. This encodes CASSAGQGAAEAFF.

V gene TRBV5-4 combines with J gene TRBJ1-1, with 10 bases identical to TRBD1. Germline-derived CDR1 and CDR2 are SGHNT and YYREEE (reference sequence). V lost 4 bases to trimming and J lost 2 bases; unmatched junction nucleotides: 11. The CDR3 is made up of 17 amino acids. For the CDR3, the DNA is TGTGCCAGCAGCGGAGGGACAGGGGCCATCGTAAACACTGAAGCTTTCTTT. It translates to CASSGGTGAIVNTEAFF.

The chain couples TRBV5-1 to TRBJ2-5; D is possibly TRBD2 (6 bases). This CDR3 comprises 16 residues. Trimming pared 4 bases from V and 5 bases from J, leaving 21 bases between. CDR1 and CDR2 (germline): SGHRS, YFSETQ. The CDR3 reads CASSPPTGDGGETQYF. The CDR3 DNA is TGCGCCAGCAGCCCGCCTACGGGGGACGGAGGGGAGACCCAGTACTTC.

The chain recombines TRBV5-4 with TRBJ1-2; 8 nucleotides align to TRBD1. The V segment lost 4 bases and the J segment 4 bases; nucleotides outside the gene matches: 12. The germline V gene encodes CDR1 SGHNT and CDR2 YYREEE (reference sequence). The CDR3 extends over 16 amino acids. The CDR3 loop reads CASSIPGQAKPYGYTF. CDR3 nucleotide sequence: TGTGCCAGCAGCATACCGGGACAGGCAAAACCCTATGGCTACACCTTC.

This clone appeared a few times. The gene calls are TRBV3-1 (or the pseudogene TRBV3-2) and TRBJ1-5; no clear D. The germline V and J ends were trimmed by 3 bases and 4 bases, with 4 bases remaining between them. This CDR3 is built from 12 residues. Germline lookup yields CDR1 LGHDT and CDR2 YNNKEL (reference sequence). The CDR3 DNA reads as TGTGCCAGCAGCCATTCGAATCAGCCCCAGCATTTT. Its protein product is CASSHSNQPQHF.

This clone was found once. The chain uses TRBV5-1 and TRBJ2-2; 12 bases align to TRBD1. Germline V gene lookup returns CDR1 SGHRS and CDR2 YFSETQ. V lost 3 bases to trimming and J lost 5 bases; unmatched junction nucleotides: 8. The CDR3 is 17 residues long. The CDR3 sequence is CASSSYGTGGLTGELFF. The CDR3 DNA is TGCGCCAGCAGCTCATACGGGACAGGGGGCTTGACCGGGGAGCTGTTTTTT.

This clone was recorded once. V usage is TRBV11-2 and J usage is TRBJ2-2, with a possible D match to TRBD2 (6 bases). This CDR3 has 15 amino acids. Trimming shortened V by 7 bases and J by 3 bases, and 15 bases separated the two germline ends. Germline V CDR1 and CDR2: SGHAT, FQNNGV. DNA of the CDR3: TGTGCCAGCATCACGGGACTTACCCACACCGGGGAGCTGTTTTTT. Translating it yields CASITGLTHTGELFF.

This sequence joins TRBV7-9 and TRBJ1-1, with D unresolved. The CDR3 runs 11 residues. The V and J ends lost 5 bases and 6 bases respectively, with 7 bases between them. CDR1 and CDR2 (germline): SEHNR, FQNEAQ (reference sequence). CDR3 residues: CASSLSSEAFF. In DNA form, the CDR3 reads TGTGCCAGCAGCCTCTCCTCTGAAGCTTTCTTT.

The rearrangement joins TRBV7-9 to TRBJ2-2; 10 positions agree with TRBD2. The CDR3 is 16 residues long. The germline V gene has CDR1 SEHNR and CDR2 FQNEAQ (reference sequence). V trimming: 4 bases; J trimming: 5 bases; junction bases outside the gene matches: 7. In DNA form, the CDR3 reads TGTGCCAGCAGCTCGCTTAGCGGGGGGCGGACCGGGGAGCTGTTTTTT. Translation: CASSSLSGGRTGELFF. The full variable domain, rest sourced from reference TRBV7-9 and TRBJ2-2, is DTGVSQNPRHKITKRGQNVTFRCDPISEHNRLYWYRQTLGQGPEFLTYFQNEAQLEKSRLLSDRFSAERPKGSFSTLEIQRTEQGDSAMYLCASSSLSGGRTGELFFGEGSRLTVL.

This clone was detected only a few times. The rearrangement uses TRBV10-2 and TRBJ1-1, with 7 bases fitting TRBD1. Germline loops: CDR1 WSHSY, CDR2 SAAADI. V lost 9 bases, J lost 4 bases, and 8 bases stayed unmatched. The CDR3 loop spans 13 amino acids. CDR3 in amino acids: CASKLQGVTEAFF. CDR3 DNA: TGCGCCAGTAAGCTCCAGGGGGTCACTGAAGCTTTCTTT.

This CDR3 reads CASRTAAETQYF. The CDR3 DNA follows: TGTGCCAGCAGAACCGCGGCGGAGACCCAGTACTTC. The rearrangement uses TRBV28 and TRBJ2-5; D not certain. The CDR3 consists of 12 residues. V was pared by 6 bases and J by 5 bases, with 10 bases between. Germline CDR1 is MDHEN and CDR2 is SYDVKM.

The rearrangement uses TRBV7-2 and TRBJ2-5, with D hard to call. CDR1 is SGHTA and CDR2 is FQGNSA in the germline V gene. V was cut by 0 bases and J by 0 bases, with 5 bases left in between. The CDR3 is made up of 14 amino acids. This CDR3 reads CASSLAVYQETQYF. The CDR3 DNA reads TGTGCCAGCAGCTTAGCCGTATACCAAGAGACCCAGTACTTC.

This chain links TRBV19 with TRBJ1-2; D perhaps matches TRBD1 (5 bases). CDR3 length: 16 amino acids. V lost 5 bases and J 4 bases, leaving 20 bases between the germline ends. From germline, CDR1 is LNHDA and CDR2 SQIVND (reference sequence). This CDR3 reads CASSAPPGLRSYGYTF. The CDR3 DNA sequence: TGTGCCAGTAGTGCCCCGCCGGGACTTCGGTCCTATGGCTACACCTTC.

The chain uses TRBV18 and TRBJ1-2; 7 bases are shared with TRBD1. Per germline, CDR1 KGHSH and CDR2 LQKENI. Trimming cost V 3 bases and J 4 bases; bases outside gene matches: 8. CDR3 length: 15 amino acids. This CDR3 reads CASSPQGQLIYGYTF. The CDR3 coding sequence is TGTGCCAGCTCACCTCAGGGACAGCTCATCTATGGCTACACCTTC.

The rearrangement joins TRBV27 to TRBJ2-7; D gene unclear. The CDR3 loop spans 14 amino acids. Germline loops: CDR1 MNHEY, CDR2 SMNVEV (reference sequence). With 5 bases removed from V and 2 bases from J, the gap between germline ends came to 13 bases. In nucleotides, the CDR3 is TGTGCCAGCAGTAACAATCAGGTCGCCTACGAGCAGTACTTC. It codes for CASSNNQVAYEQYF.

This chain joins TRBV6-5 and TRBJ2-3; 8 bases map to TRBD1. After removal of 5 bases from V and 5 bases from J, the junction contained 3 bases not matched to a gene. Germline V gene lookup returns CDR1 MNHEY and CDR2 SVGAGI. The CDR3 covers 13 residues. The CDR3 reads CASSSGQGDTQYF. CDR3 coding DNA: TGTGCCAGCAGTAGCGGACAGGGAGATACGCAGTATTTT.

V and J are TRBV12-3 or TRBV12-4 and TRBJ1-1, with a possible D match to TRBD1 (6 bases). The CDR3 is 12 amino acids. Trimming left V 6 bases short and J 7 bases short, with 12 bases between. DNA for the CDR3: TGTGCCAGCAGACAGGGAGTGAGTGAAGCTTTCTTT. The encoded protein is CASRQGVSEAFF.

Many counts were recorded for this clone. V usage is TRBV6-5 and J usage is TRBJ2-3, with D possibly being TRBD2 (6 bases). Germline V gene data show CDR1 as MNHEY and CDR2 as SVGAGI. V lost 1 base to trimming and J lost 3 bases, with 8 bases between them. The CDR3 has 14 residues. The CDR3 sequence: CASSYYGGTDTQYF. As DNA, the CDR3 is TGTGCCAGCAGTTACTACGGGGGAACAGATACGCAGTATTTT.

Points on this clone: The sample contains more than one DNA sequence encoding this CDR3. The CDR3 DNA reads as TGTGCCAGCAGCCTACAGTCCTACGAGCAGTACTTC. Translating gives CASSLQSYEQYF. This chain links TRBV6-2 or TRBV6-3 with TRBJ2-7; D remains ambiguous. Germline-derived CDR1 and CDR2 are MNHEY and SVGEGT. The length of the CDR3 is 12 residues. V dropped 6 bases and J dropped 1 base, with 7 bases sitting between them.

The V gene is TRBV6-2 or TRBV6-3, the J gene TRBJ2-6; D not resolved. Between the trimmed V and J ends, which lost 6 bases and 4 bases, there was a span of 13 bases. The germline V gene has CDR1 MNHEY and CDR2 SVGEGT. The CDR3 has 15 residues. CDR3 amino acids: CASSPGGLGANVLTF. CDR3 DNA sequence: TGTGCCAGCAGCCCTGGTGGCTTGGGGGCCAACGTCCTGACTTTC.

The chain recombines TRBV4-1 with TRBJ2-2; 9 nucleotides match TRBD2. J gave up 0 bases and V 1 base, and 9 bases lay outside the gene matches. The CDR3 has 19 residues. CDR1 and CDR2 (germline): MGHRA, YSYEKL. The CDR3 coding sequence is TGCGCCAGCAGCCAAGGGGTCAAGCGGGGGGCTTCGAACACCGGGGAGCTGTTTTTT. Its translation: CASSQGVKRGASNTGELFF.

V usage is TRBV3-1 (or the pseudogene TRBV3-2) and J usage is TRBJ2-2; TRBD1 agrees at 7 bases. The length of the CDR3 is 13 residues. Germline V gene lookup returns CDR1 LGHDT and CDR2 YNNKEL (reference sequence). With 5 bases clipped from V and 8 bases from J, the junction kept 5 bases outside the gene matches. The CDR3 region is CASSNYRGGELFF. DNA of the CDR3: TGTGCCAGCAGCAACTACAGGGGTGGGGAGCTGTTTTTT.

V is TRBV4-1 and J is TRBJ1-6, with 9 bases fitting TRBD1. After removal of 0 bases from V and 10 bases from J, the junction contained 4 bases not matched to a gene. CDR1 and CDR2 (germline): MGHRA, YSYEKL. The CDR3 is 15 residues long. CDR3 bases: TGCGCCAGCAGCCAAGAGGGACAGGGCATATCACCCCTCCACTTT. Its protein product is CASSQEGQGISPLHF.

This clone was found a few times. The chain recombines TRBV29-1 with TRBJ2-7, with 7 bases matching TRBD1. The germline V gene encodes CDR1 SQVTM and CDR2 ANQGSEA. The CDR3 is made up of 12 amino acids. V gave up 6 bases and J gave up 1 base; unmatched junction bases: 3. CDR3 nucleotides: TGCAGCGTCCGACAGGGATCCTACGAGCAGTACTTC. Translation gives CSVRQGSYEQYF.

The chain links TRBV5-6 to TRBJ1-5; D perhaps matches TRBD1 (6 bases). With 2 bases removed from V and 7 bases from J, the gap between germline ends came to 13 bases. The CDR3 runs to 14 residues. CDR1 is SGHDT and CDR2 is YYEEEE in the germline V gene. The CDR3: CASSLQGNGQPQHF. The DNA for the CDR3 is TGTGCCAGCAGCTTACAGGGAAATGGGCAGCCCCAGCATTTT.

This clone was observed a single time. The chain uses TRBV6-5 and TRBJ2-7; possible D gene TRBD2, 5 bases. V shed 6 bases and J shed 2 bases, with 14 bases lying between them. The CDR3 covers 14 residues. Germline V gene data show CDR1 as MNHEY and CDR2 as SVGAGI. The CDR3 DNA reads TGTGCCAGCAGCCCCTCCGACGGGACCTACGAGCAGTACTTC. Translating gives CASSPSDGTYEQYF.

In this sample, this clone turned up a few times. This sample includes further DNA sequences coding for the same CDR3. The chain recombines TRBV5-1 with TRBJ2-6; 8 positions match TRBD1. The CDR3 covers 16 residues. Germline V gives CDR1 SGHRS, CDR2 YFSETQ. After removal of 4 bases from V and 2 bases from J, the junction contained 5 bases not matched to a gene. CDR3 sequence reads: CASSPGQEAGANVLTF. The CDR3 nucleotides are TGCGCCAGCAGCCCGGGACAGGAGGCTGGGGCCAACGTCCTGACTTTC.

This chain connects TRBV6-6 to TRBJ1-2, with D unclear. V shed 6 bases and J shed 9 bases, with 17 bases lying between them. Germline CDR1 is MNHNY and CDR2 is SVGAGI (reference sequence). This CDR3 region has 13 residues. The CDR3 bases are TGTGCCAGCAGCACTTACTTTGGGGAGAGCTACACCTTC. It translates to CASSTYFGESYTF.

V gene TRBV6-5 combines with J gene TRBJ2-3; D gene ambiguous. Germline CDR1 reads MNHEY; CDR2 reads SVGAGI. CDR3 length equals 12 residues. The V gene lost 6 bases and the J gene lost 7 bases, with 11 bases spanning the gap. CDR3 sequence (DNA): TGTGCCAGCAGGACTCAGATGCATACGCAGTATTTT. Translating gives CASRTQMHTQYF.

A single count supports this clone. Here the CDR3 DNA reads TGTGCCAGCAGCCAAGCACCTAGCGGGGGATGGTCCGGGGAGCTGTTTTTT. Its protein product is CASSQAPSGGWSGELFF. The chain uses TRBV4-2 and TRBJ2-2; 10 positions match TRBD2. Germline CDR1 LGHNA, CDR2 YNFKEQ. Trimming took 1 base from V and 6 from J; bases not matched to a gene: 8. The CDR3 has 17 residues.